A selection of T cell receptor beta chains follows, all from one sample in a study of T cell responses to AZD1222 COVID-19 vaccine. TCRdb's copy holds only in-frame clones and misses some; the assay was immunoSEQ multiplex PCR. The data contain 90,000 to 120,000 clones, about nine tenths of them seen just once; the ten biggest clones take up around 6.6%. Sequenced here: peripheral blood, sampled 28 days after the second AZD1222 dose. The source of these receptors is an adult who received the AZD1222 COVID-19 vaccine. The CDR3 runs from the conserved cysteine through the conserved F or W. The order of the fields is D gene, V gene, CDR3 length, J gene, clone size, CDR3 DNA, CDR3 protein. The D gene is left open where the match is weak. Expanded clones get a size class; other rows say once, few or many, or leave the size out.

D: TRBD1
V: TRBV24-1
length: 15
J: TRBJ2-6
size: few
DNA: TGTGCCACGACAGGGGAACGACCTGGGGCCAACGTCCTGACTTTC
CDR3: CATTGERPGANVLTF

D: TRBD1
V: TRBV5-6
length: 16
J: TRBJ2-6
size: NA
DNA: TGTGCCAGCCGGCGTCCCACAGGGGCTGGGGCCAACGTCCTGACTTTC
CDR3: CASRRPTGAGANVLTF

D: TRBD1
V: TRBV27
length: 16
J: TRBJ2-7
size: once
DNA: TGTGCCAGCAGTTTTTTCGGTTCAGGGACAGTTGGAGAGCAGTACTTC
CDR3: CASSFFGSGTVGEQYF

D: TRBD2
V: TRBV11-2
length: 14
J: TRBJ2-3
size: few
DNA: TGTGCCAGCAGAACGACTAGCCGCACAGATACGCAGTATTTT
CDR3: CASRTTSRTDTQYF

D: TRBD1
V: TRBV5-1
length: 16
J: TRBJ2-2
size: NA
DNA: TGCGCCAGCAGCATCTTGACAGGGACGAACACCGGGGAGCTGTTTTTT
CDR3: CASSILTGTNTGELFF

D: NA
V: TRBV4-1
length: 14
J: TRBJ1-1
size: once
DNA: TGCGCCAGCAGCCATCCAATAATGGACACTGAAGCTTTCTTT
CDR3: CASSHPIMDTEAFF

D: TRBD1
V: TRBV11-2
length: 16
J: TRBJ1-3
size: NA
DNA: TGTGCCAGCAGCTTTCCCCGACAGGGGAAGGAAAACACCATATATTTT
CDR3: CASSFPRQGKENTIYF

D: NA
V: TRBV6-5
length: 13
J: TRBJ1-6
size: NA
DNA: TGTGCCAGCAGTTACAGGGATCATTCACCCCTCCACTTT
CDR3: CASSYRDHSPLHF

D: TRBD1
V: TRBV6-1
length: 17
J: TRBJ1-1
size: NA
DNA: TGTGCCAGCAGTGTTTTACAGGGGGTTGAAGAGAACACTGAAGCTTTCTTT
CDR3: CASSVLQGVEENTEAFF

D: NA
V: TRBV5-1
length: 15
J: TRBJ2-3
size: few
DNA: TGCGCCAGCAGCTCCTCCGGGCAGGGCCCAGATACGCAGTATTTT
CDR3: CASSSSGQGPDTQYF

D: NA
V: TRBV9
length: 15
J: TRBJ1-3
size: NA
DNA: TGTGCCAGCAGCGTAGGGGGATTCACTGGAAACACCATATATTTT
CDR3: CASSVGGFTGNTIYF

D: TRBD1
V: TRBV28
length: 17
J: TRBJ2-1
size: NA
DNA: TGTGCCAGCAGTTTATCCCAGACAGGGGGCGCATACAATGAGCAGTTCTTC
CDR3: CASSLSQTGGAYNEQFF

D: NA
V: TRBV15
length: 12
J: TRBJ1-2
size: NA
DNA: TGTGCCACCAGCAGAGATCTTACGGGCTACACCTTC
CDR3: CATSRDLTGYTF

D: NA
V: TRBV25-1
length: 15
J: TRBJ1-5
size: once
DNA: TGTGCCAGCAGTGAAGGACAGAGCCGCAATCAGCCCCAGCATTTT
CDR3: CASSEGQSRNQPQHF

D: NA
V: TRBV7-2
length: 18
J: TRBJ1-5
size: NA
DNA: TGTGCCAGCAGCTTAGCGAGAGGCAGGTTCTCCAGCAATCAGCCCCAGCATTTT
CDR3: CASSLARGRFSSNQPQHF

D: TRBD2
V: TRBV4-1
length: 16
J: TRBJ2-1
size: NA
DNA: TGCGCCAGCAGCGGCGGGAGGGCCCGCACCTACAATGAGCAGTTCTTC
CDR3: CASSGGRARTYNEQFF

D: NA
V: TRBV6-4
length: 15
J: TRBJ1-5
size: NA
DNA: TGTGCCAGCAGTCCCCAGGGATATAGCAATCAGCCCCAGCATTTT
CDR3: CASSPQGYSNQPQHF

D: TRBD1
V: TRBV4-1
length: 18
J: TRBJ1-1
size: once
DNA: TGCGCCAGCAGACAAGTACCTCCCAGGGGGGGGCTGAACACTGAAGCTTTCTTT
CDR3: CASRQVPPRGGLNTEAFF

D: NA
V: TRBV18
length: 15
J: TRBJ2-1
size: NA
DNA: TGTGCCAGCTCCCCTCGCGGCAGGGGGGCCAATGAGCAGTTCTTC
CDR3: CASSPRGRGANEQFF

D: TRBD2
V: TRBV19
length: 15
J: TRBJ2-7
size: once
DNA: TGTGCCAGTAGTTGGGCTAGCGGGGGCTCCTACGAGCAGTACTTC
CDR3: CASSWASGGSYEQYF

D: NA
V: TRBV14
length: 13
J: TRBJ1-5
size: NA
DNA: TGTGCCAGCAGCCTCGGGATTGGGCAGCCCCAGCATTTT
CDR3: CASSLGIGQPQHF

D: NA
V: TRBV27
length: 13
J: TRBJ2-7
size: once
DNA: TGTGCCAGCAGTTGGGACACCCCAGGGGAGCAGTACTTC
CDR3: CASSWDTPGEQYF

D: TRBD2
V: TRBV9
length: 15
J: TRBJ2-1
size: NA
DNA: TGTGCCAGCAGCGTAGGACTAGCGGGTTACAATGAGCAGTTCTTC
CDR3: CASSVGLAGYNEQFF

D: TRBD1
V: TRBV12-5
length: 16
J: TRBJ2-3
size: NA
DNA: TGTGCTAGTGGTTTGGAAGGGACAGGGAACACAGATACGCAGTATTTT
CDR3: CASGLEGTGNTDTQYF

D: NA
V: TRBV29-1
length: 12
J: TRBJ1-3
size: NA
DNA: TGCAGCGTTGACGCAGGTGGAAACACCATATATTTT
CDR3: CSVDAGGNTIYF

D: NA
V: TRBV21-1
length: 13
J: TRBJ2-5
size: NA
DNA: TGTGCCACCCCTAAAGTCTTAACGTCGACCCAGTACTTC
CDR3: CATPKVLTSTQYF

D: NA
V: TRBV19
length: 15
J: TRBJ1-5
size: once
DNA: TGTGCCAGCCACATAGGGGACGCCCGCAATCAGCCCCAGCATTTT
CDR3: CASHIGDARNQPQHF

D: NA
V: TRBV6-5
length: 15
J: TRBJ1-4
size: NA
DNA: TGTGCCAGCAGTTCCCCCGGTGCAACTAATGAAAAACTGTTTTTT
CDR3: CASSSPGATNEKLFF

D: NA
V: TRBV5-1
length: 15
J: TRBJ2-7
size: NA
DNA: TGCGCCAGCAGCTTGACGGGGGCCTTCTCCTACGAGCAGTACTTC
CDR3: CASSLTGAFSYEQYF

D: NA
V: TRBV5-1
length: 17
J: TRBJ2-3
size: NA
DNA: TGCGCCAGCAGCTTGGACCCGATCGCCACTAGCACAGATACGCAGTATTTT
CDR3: CASSLDPIATSTDTQYF

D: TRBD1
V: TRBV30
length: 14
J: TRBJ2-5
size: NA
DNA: TGTGCCTGGAGTAGTACAGGGGTCGATGAGACCCAGTACTTC
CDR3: CAWSSTGVDETQYF

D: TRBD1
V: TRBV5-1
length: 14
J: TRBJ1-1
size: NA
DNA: TGCGCCAGCAGCTGGACGACAGGGGCGGGTGAAGCTTTCTTT
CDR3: CASSWTTGAGEAFF

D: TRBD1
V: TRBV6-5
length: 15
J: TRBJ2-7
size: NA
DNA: TGTGCCAGCAGTTCCGGCCAGGGGGCGTCCTACGAGCAGTACTTC
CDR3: CASSSGQGASYEQYF

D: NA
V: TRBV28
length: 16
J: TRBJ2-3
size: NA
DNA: TGTGCCAGCACCCCTGCCAGGGACGGCGCCGGAGATACGCAGTATTTT
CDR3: CASTPARDGAGDTQYF

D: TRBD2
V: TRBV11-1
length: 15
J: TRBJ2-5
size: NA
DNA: TGTGCCAGCAGCTTAGGCGGGGGAAACCAAGAGACCCAGTACTTC
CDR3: CASSLGGGNQETQYF

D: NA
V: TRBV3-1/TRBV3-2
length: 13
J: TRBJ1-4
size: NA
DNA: TGTGCCAGCAGCCAGTACTCCAAAACGGGACTGTTTTTT
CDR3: CASSQYSKTGLFF

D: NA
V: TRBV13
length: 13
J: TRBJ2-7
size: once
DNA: TGTGCCAGCAGCCAAGAGGCGGACTACGAGCAGTACTTC
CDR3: CASSQEADYEQYF

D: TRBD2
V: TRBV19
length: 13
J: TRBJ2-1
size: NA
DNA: TGTGCCAGTAGTATGGGAGGGGACAATGAGCAGTTCTTC
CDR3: CASSMGGDNEQFF

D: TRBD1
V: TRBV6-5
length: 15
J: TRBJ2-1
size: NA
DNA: TGTGCCAGCAGTTACCCGGGACAGGGACCCAATGAGCAGTTCTTC
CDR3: CASSYPGQGPNEQFF

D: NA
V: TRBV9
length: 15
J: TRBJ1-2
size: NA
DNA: TGTGCCAGCAGCGTGGGGTCGTTGGGGAACTATGGCTACACCTTC
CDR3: CASSVGSLGNYGYTF

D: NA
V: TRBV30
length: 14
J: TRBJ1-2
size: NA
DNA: TGTGCCTGGAGAGAGGACAGTTTTTTCTATGGCTACACCTTC
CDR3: CAWREDSFFYGYTF

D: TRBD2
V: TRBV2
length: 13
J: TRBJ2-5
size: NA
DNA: TGTGCCAGCAGTCCCGGACTAGGAGAGACCCAGTACTTC
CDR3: CASSPGLGETQYF

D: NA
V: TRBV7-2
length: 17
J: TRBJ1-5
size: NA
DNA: TGTGCCAGCAGCTTATCTCCTCAGGGATATGGCAATCAGCCCCAGCATTTT
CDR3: CASSLSPQGYGNQPQHF

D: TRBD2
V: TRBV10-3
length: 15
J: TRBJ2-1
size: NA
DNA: TGTGCCATCCCTCCGGGACTAGCGGAGAACAATGAGCAGTTCTTC
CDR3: CAIPPGLAENNEQFF